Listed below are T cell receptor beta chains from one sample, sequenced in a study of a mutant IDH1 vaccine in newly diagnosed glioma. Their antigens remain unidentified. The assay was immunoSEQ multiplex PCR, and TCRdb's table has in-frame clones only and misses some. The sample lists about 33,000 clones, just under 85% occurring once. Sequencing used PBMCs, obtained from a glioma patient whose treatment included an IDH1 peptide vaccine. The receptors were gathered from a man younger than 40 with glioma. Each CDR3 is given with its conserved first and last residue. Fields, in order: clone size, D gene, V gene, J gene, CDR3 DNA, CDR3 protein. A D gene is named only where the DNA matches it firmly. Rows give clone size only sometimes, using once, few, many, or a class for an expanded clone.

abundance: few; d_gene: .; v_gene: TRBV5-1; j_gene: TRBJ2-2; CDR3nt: TGCGCCAGCAGCTTGCGTGACACCGGGGAGCTGTTTTTT; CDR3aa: CASSLRDTGELFF
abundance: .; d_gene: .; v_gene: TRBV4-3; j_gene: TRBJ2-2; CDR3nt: TGCGCCAGCAGCCAAGAGCGGTCCATCGGGGAGCTGTTTTTT; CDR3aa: CASSQERSIGELFF
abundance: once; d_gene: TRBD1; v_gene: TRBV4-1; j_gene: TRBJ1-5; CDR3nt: TGCGCCAGCAGCCAAGCCCATGGACAGGGACTTCAGCCCCAGCATTTT; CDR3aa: CASSQAHGQGLQPQHF
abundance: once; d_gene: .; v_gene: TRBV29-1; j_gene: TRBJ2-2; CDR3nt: TGCAGCGTTGAAGGACAAGCTAACACCGGGGAGCTGTTTTTT; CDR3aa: CSVEGQANTGELFF
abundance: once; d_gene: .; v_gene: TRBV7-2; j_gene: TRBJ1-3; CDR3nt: TGTGCCAGCAGCCCCCAGTCAGGCTCTGGAAACACCATATATTTT; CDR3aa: CASSPQSGSGNTIYF
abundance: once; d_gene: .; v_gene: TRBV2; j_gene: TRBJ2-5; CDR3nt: TGTGCCAGCAGTCGACAAGAGACCCAGTACTTC; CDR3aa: CASSRQETQYF
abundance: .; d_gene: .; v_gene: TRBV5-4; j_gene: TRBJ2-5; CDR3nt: TGTGCCAGCAGCTTGTACGGCAGGGGACAAGAGACCCAGTACTTC; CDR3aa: CASSLYGRGQETQYF
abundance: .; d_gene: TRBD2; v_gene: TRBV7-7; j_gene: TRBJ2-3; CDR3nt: TGTGCCAGCAGCTTGTTAGCGGGGAGTGTCACAGATACGCAGTATTTT; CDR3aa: CASSLLAGSVTDTQYF
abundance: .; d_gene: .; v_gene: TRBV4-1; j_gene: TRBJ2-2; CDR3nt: TGCGCCAGCAGCCGGCTCAGGGAGCTGTTTTTT; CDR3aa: CASSRLRELFF
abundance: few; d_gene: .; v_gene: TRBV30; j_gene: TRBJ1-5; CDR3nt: TGTGCCTGGAGTCCACAGCCTAGCAATCAGCCCCAGCATTTT; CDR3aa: CAWSPQPSNQPQHF
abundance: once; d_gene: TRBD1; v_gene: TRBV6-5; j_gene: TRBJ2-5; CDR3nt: TGTGCCAGCAGTTACGGGACAGGGAGTGGAGAGACCCAGTACTTC; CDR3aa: CASSYGTGSGETQYF
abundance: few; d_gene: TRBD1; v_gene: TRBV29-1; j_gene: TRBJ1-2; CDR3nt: TGCAGCGTTGAACCCGGACAGGGGTTTGGTGGCTACACCTTC; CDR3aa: CSVEPGQGFGGYTF
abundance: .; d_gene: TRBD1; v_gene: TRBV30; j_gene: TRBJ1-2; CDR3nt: TGTGCCTGGAACCCCCGGGACAGGATACTTTCTAACTATGGCTACACCTTC; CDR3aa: CAWNPRDRILSNYGYTF